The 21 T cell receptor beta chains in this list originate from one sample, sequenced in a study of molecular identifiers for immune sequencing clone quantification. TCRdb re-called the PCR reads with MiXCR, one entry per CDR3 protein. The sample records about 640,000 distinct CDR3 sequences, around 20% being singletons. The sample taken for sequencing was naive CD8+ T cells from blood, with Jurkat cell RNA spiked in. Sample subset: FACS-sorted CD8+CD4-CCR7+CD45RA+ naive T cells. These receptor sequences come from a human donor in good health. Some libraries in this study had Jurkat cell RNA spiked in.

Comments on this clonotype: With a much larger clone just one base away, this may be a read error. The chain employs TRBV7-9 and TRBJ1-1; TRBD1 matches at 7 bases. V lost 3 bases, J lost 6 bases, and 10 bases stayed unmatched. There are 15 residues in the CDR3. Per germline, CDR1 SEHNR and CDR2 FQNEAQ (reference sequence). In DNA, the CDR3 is TGTGCCAGCAGCTTCAGACAGGGTGCGTTCTCTGAAGCTTTCTTT. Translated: CASSFRQGAFSEAFF.

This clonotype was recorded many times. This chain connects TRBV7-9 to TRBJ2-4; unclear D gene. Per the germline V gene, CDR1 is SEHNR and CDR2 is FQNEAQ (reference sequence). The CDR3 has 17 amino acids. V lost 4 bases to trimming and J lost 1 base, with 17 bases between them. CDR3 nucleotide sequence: TGTGCCAGCAGCTCGCCCGCATCTACCTACGCCAAAAACATTCAGTACTTC. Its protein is CASSSPASTYAKNIQYF.

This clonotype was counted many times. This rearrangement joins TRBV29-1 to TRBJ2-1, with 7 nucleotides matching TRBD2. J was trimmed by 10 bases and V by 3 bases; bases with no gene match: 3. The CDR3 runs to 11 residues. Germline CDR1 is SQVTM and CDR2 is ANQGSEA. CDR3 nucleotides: TGCAGCGTTGAGGAGGGAGGGGAGCAGTTCTTC. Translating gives CSVEEGGEQFF.

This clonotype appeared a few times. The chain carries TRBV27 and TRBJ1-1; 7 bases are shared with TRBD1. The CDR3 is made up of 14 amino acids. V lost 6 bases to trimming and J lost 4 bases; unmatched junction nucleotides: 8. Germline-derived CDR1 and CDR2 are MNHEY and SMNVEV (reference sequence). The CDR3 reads CASSGQASGTEAFF. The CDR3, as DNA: TGTGCCAGCAGCGGACAGGCGTCTGGCACTGAAGCTTTCTTT.

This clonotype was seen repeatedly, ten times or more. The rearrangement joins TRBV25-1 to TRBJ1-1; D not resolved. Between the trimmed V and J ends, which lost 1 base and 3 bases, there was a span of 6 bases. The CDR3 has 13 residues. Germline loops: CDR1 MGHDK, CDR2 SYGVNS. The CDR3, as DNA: TGTGCCAGCAGTGAATCTACTTACACTGAAGCTTTCTTT. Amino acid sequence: CASSESTYTEAFF.

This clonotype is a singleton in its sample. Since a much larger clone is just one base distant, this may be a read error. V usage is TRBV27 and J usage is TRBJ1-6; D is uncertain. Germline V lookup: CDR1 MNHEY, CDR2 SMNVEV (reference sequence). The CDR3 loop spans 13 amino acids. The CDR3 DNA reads TGTGCCAGCGGTTTACAACAGCATTCACCCCTCCACTTT. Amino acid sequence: CASGLQQHSPLHF.

The CDR3, as DNA: TGTGCCAGCAGTTCTCTTTCGGAGGACCGGGCCGAGAGGGACAACATTCAGTACTTC. Its translation: CASSSLSEDRAERDNIQYF. The genes are TRBV12-3 or TRBV12-4 and TRBJ2-4; D is perhaps TRBD1 or TRBD2 (5 bases each). V was cut by 4 bases and J by 7 bases, with 29 bases left in between. The length of the CDR3 is 19 residues.

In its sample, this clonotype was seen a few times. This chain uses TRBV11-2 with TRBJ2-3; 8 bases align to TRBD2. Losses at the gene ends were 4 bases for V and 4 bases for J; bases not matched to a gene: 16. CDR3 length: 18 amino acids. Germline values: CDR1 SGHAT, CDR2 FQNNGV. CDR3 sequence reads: CASSSSPGEAGVPDTQYF. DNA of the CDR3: TGTGCCAGCAGCTCTTCCCCCGGAGAAGCGGGAGTTCCAGATACGCAGTATTTT.

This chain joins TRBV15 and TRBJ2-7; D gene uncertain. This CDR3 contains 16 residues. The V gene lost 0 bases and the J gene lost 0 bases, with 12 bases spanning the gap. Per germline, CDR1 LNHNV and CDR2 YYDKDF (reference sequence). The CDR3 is CATSREVSASSYEQYF. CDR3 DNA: TGTGCCACCAGCAGAGAAGTATCCGCGAGCTCCTACGAGCAGTACTTC.

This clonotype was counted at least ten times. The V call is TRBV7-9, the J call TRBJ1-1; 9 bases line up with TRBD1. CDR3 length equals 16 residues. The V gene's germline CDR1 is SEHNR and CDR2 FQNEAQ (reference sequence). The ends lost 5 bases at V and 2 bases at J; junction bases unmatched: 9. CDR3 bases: TGTGCCAGCAGCCCCGCGGACAGGGGATATAACACTGAAGCTTTCTTT. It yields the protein CASSPADRGYNTEAFF.

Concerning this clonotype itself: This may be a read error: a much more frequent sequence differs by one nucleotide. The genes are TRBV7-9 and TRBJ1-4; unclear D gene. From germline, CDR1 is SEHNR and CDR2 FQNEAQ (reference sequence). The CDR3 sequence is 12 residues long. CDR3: CASSPPVPKLLF. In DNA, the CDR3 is TGTGCCAGCAGCCCCCCCGTCCCCAAACTGCTTTTT.

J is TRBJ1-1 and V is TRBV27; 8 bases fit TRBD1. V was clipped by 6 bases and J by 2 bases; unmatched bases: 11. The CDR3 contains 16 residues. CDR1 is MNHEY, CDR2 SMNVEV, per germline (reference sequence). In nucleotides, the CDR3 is TGTGCCAGCAGCCATCGGACAGGGCCATACAACACTGAAGCTTTCTTT. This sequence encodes CASSHRTGPYNTEAFF.

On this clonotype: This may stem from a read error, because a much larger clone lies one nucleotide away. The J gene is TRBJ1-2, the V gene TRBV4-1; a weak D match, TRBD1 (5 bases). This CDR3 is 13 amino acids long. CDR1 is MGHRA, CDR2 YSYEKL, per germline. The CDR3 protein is CDSSQGAFFGYTF. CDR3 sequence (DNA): TGCGACAGCAGCCAAGGGGCGTTCTTTGGCTACACCTTC.

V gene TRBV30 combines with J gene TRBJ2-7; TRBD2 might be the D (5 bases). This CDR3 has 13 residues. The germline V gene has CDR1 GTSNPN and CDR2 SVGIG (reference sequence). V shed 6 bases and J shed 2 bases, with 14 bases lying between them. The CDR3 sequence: CACDQGLTYEQYF. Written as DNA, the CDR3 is TGTGCCTGCGACCAAGGACTGACCTACGAGCAGTACTTC.

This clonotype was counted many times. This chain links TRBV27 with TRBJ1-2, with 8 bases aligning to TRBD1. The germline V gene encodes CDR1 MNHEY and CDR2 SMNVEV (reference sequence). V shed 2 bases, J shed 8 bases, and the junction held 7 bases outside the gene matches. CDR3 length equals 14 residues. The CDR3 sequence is CASSLVAGGRGYTF. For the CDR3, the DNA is TGTGCCAGCAGTTTAGTCGCAGGGGGCCGCGGCTACACCTTC.

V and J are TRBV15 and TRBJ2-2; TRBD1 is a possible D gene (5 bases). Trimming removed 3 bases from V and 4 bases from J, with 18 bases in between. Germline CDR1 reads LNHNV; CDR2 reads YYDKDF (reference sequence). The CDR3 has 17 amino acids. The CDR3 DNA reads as TGTGCCACCAGCAGGGACCGACAGTGTCGCGCCACCGGGGAGCTGTTTTTT. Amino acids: CATSRDRQCRATGELFF.

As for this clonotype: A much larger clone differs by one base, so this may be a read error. The CDR3 DNA reads TGCAGTGCTATTTTTCTCAGCGTAAGCACAGATACGCAGTTTTTT. Its translation is CSAIFLSVSTDTQFF. The V call is TRBV20-1, the J call TRBJ2-3; D is undetermined. The CDR3 has 15 residues. Germline V CDR1 and CDR2: DFQATT, SNEGSKA (reference sequence).

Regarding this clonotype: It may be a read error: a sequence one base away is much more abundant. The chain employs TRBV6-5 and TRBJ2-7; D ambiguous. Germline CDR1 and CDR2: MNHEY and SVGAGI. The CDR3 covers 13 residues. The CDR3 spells CASSYGISYGQYF. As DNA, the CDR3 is TGTGCCAGCAGTTACGGGATCTCCTACGGGCAGTACTTC.

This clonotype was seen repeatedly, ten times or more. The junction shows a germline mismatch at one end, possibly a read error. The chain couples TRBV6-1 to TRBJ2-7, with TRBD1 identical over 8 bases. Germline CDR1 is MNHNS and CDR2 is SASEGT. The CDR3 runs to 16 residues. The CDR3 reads CASREGQGLPSYEQYF. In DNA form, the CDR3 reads TGTGCCAGCAGGGAAGGACAGGGCCTACCTTCCTACGAGCAGTACTTC.

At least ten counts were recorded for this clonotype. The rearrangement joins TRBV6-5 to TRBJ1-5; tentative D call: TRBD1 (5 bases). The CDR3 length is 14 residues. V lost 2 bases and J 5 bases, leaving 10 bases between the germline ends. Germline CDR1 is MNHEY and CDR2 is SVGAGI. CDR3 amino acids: CASSYRVGDQPQHF. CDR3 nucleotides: TGTGCCAGCAGTTACAGGGTAGGGGATCAGCCCCAGCATTTT.

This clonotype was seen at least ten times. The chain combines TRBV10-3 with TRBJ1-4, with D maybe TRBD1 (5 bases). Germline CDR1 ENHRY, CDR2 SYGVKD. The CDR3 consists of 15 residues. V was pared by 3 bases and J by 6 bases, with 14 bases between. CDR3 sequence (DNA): TGTGCCATCAGTGACCTGATCGGCAGGGATGAAAAACTGTTTTTT. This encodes CAISDLIGRDEKLFF.